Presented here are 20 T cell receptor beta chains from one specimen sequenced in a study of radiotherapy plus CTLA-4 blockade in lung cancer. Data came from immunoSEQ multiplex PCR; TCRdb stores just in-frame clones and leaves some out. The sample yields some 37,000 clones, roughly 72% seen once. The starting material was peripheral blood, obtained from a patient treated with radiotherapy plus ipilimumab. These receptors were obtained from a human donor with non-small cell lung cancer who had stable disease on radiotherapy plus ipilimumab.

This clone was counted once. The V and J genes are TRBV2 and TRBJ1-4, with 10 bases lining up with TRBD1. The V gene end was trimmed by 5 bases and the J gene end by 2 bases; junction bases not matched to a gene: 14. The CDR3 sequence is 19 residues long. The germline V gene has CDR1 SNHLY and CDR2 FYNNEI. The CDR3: CASSPRSGDRGHTNEKLFF. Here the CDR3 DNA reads TGTGCCAGCAGTCCCCGTTCGGGGGACAGGGGACACACTAATGAAAAACTGTTTTTT.

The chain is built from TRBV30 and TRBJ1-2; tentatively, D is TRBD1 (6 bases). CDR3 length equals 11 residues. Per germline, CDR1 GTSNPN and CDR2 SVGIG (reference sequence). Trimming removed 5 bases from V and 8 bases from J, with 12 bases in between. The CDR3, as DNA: TGTGCCTGGGGGAGGGGGGTCGGCTACACCTTC. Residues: CAWGRGVGYTF.

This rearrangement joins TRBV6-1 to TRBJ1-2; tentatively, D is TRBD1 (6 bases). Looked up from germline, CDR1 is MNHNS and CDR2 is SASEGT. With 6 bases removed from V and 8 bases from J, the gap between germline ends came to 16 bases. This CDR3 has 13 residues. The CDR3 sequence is CASRPQGGRGYTF. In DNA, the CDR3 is TGTGCCAGCAGACCACAGGGCGGACGGGGCTACACCTTC.

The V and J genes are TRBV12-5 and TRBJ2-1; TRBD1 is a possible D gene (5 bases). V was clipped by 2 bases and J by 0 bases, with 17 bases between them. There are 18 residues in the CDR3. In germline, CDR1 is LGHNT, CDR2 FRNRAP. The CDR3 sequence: CASGLTPDGQSSYNEQFF. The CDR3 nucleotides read TGTGCTAGTGGTTTGACGCCGGACGGACAAAGCTCCTACAATGAGCAGTTCTTC.

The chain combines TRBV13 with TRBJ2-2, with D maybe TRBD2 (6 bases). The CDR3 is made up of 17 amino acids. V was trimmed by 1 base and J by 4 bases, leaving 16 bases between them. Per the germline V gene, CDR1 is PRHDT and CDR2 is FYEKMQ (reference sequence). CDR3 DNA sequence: TGTGCCAGCAGCTTAGTTCGGGGACTGGGCTCCACCGGGGAGCTGTTTTTT. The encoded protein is CASSLVRGLGSTGELFF.

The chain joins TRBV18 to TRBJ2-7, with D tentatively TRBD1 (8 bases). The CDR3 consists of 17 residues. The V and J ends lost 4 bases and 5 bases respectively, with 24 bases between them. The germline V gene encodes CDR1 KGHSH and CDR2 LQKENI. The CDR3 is CASSRQGPRTGGDEQYF. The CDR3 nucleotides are TGTGCCAGCTCACGACAGGGGCCACGAACGGGAGGCGACGAGCAGTACTTC.

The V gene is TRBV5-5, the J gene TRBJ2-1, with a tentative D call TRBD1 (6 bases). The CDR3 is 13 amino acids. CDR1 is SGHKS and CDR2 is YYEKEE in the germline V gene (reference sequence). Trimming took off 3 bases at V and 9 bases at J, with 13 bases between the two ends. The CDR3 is CASSWEQGREQFF. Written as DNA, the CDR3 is TGTGCCAGCAGCTGGGAACAGGGACGTGAGCAGTTCTTC.

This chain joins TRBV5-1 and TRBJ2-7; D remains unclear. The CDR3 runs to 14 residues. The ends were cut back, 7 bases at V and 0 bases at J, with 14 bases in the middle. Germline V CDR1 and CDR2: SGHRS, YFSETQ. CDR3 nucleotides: TGCGCCAGCCGCCCCCGAGGAAACTCCTACGAGCAGTACTTC. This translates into CASRPRGNSYEQYF.

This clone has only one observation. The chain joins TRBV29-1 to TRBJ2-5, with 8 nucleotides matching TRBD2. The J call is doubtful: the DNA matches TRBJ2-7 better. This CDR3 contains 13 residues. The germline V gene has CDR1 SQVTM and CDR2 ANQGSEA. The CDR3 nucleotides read TGCAGCGTTTTAGTCGGGGGGGAGGACGAGCAGTACTTC. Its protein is CSVLVGGEDEQYF.

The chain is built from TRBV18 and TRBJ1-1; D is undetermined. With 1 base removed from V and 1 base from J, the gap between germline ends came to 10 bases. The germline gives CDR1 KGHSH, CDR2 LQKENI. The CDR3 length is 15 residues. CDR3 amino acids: CASSPLRGENTEAFF. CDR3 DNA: TGTGCCAGCTCACCACTTAGAGGAGAGAACACTGAAGCTTTCTTT.

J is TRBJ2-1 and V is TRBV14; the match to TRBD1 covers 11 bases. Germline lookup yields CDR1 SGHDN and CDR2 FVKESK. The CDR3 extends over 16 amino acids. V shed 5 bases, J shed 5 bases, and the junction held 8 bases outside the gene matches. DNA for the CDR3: TGTGCCAGCAGCTCAGAACCGGGACAGGGGGACAATGAGCAGTTCTTC. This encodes CASSSEPGQGDNEQFF.

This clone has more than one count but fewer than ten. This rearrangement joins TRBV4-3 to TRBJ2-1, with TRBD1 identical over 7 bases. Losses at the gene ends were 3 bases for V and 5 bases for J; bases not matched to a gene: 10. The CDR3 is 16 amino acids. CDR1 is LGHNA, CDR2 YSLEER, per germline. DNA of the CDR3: TGCGCCAGCAGCCAGGAGACCGGGACAGCCAACAATGAGCAGTTCTTC. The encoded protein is CASSQETGTANNEQFF.

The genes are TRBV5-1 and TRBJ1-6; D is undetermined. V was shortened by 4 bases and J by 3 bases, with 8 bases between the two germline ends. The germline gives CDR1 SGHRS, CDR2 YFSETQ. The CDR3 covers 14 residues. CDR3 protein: CASSAGSYNSPLHF. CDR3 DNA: TGCGCCAGCAGCGCCGGGAGCTATAATTCACCCCTCCACTTT.

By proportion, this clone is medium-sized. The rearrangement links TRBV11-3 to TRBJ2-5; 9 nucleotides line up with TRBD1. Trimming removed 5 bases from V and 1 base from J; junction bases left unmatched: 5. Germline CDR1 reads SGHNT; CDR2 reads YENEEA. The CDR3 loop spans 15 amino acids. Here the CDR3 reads CASSIGQGIQETQYF. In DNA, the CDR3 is TGTGCCAGCAGCATCGGACAGGGGATCCAAGAGACCCAGTACTTC.

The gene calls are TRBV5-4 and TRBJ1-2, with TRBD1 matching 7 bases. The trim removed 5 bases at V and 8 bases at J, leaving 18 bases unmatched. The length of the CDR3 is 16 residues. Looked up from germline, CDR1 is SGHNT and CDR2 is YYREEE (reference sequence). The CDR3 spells CASRSIGRGTIYGYTF. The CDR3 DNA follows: TGTGCCAGCAGGTCCATAGGCAGGGGGACGATCTACGGCTACACCTTC.

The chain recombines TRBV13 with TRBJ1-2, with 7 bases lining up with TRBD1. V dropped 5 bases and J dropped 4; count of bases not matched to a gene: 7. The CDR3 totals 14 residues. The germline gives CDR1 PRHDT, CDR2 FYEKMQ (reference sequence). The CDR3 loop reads CASSRQGEGYGYTF. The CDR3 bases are TGTGCCAGCAGCAGACAGGGAGAAGGCTATGGCTACACCTTC.

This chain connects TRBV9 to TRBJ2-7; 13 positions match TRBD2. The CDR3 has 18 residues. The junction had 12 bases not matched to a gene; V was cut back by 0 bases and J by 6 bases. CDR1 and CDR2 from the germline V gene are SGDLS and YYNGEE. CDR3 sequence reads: CASSVGTSGGARVVEQYF. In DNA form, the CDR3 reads TGTGCCAGCAGCGTAGGTACTAGCGGGGGGGCCCGAGTCGTCGAGCAGTACTTC.

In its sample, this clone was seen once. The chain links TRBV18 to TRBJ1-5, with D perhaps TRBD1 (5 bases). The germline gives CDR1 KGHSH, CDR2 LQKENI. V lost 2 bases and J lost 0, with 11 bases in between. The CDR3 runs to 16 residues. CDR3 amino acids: CASSPRGDYSNQPQHF. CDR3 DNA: TGTGCCAGCTCACCAAGAGGGGACTATAGCAATCAGCCCCAGCATTTT.

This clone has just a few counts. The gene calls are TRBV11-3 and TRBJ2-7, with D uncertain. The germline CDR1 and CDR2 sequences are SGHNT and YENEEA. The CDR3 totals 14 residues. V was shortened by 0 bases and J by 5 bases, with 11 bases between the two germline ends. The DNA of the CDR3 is TGTGCCAGCAGCTTAGAGGGTAGCCGCGACGAGCAGTACTTC. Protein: CASSLEGSRDEQYF.

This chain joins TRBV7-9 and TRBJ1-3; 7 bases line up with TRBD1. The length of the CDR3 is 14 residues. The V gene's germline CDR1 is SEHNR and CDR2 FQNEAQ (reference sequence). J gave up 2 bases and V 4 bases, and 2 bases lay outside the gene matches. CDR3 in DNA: TGTGCCAGCAGCTCCGGGACAGCTGGAAACACCATATATTTT. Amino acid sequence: CASSSGTAGNTIYF.